The 23 T cell receptor beta chains in this list originate from one sample, sequenced in a study of T cells after yellow fever vaccination. Each CDR3 protein gets one entry after TCRdb re-called the 5' RACE reads with MiXCR. The sample consists of a few hundred thousand distinct CDR3 sequences, about a sixth of them appearing once. Sequencing was performed on PBMCs, taken about 5 days after the first yellow fever vaccination. The receptors here all came from a man aged 18 to 29 who received the YFV17D yellow fever vaccine.

V usage is TRBV6-2 or TRBV6-3 and J usage is TRBJ2-7; 8 positions agree with TRBD1. The CDR3 runs 13 residues. V lost 7 bases to trimming and J lost 2 bases; unmatched junction nucleotides: 4. CDR1 is MNHEY and CDR2 is SVGEGT in the germline V gene. The CDR3 spells CASKVQGAYEQYV. DNA for the CDR3: TGTGCCAGCAAGGTACAGGGGGCCTACGAGCAGTACGTC.

This sequence joins TRBV10-3 and TRBJ2-1; 15 bases are shared with TRBD2. Trimming removed 7 bases from V and 0 bases from J; junction bases left unmatched: 7. CDR3 length equals 18 residues. The germline V gene has CDR1 ENHRY and CDR2 SYGVKD. This chain's CDR3 is CAIKGTSGGKGSYNEQFF. The CDR3, as DNA: TGTGCCATCAAAGGGACTAGCGGGGGGAAAGGCTCCTACAATGAGCAGTTCTTC.

In its sample, this clonotype was seen a few times. This chain links TRBV7-7 with TRBJ2-2; TRBD1 or TRBD2 may be the D gene (5 bases each). The V end lost 5 bases, the J end lost 4 bases, and 17 bases lay between the germline ends. CDR3 length: 16 amino acids. Germline V gene lookup returns CDR1 SSHAT and CDR2 FNYEAQ (reference sequence). CDR3 nucleotide sequence: TGTGCCAGCAGCACGGGGCGGTCAGATAGCACCGGGGAGCTGTTTTTT. Translation gives CASSTGRSDSTGELFF. The full variable domain, in which reference TRBV7-7 and TRBJ2-2 provide the parts outside the CDR3, is GAGVSQSPRYKVTKRGQDVTLRCDPISSHATLYWYQQALGQGPEFLTYFNYEAQPDKSGLPSDRFSAERPEGSISTLTIQRTEQRDSAMYRCASSTGRSDSTGELFFGEGSRLTVL.

This clonotype turned up a few times. V and J are TRBV9 and TRBJ2-3; D tentatively fits TRBD1 or TRBD2 (6 bases each). Between the trimmed V and J ends, which lost 4 bases and 5 bases, there was a span of 17 bases. The CDR3 has 15 amino acids. Per germline, CDR1 SGDLS and CDR2 YYNGEE. The CDR3, as DNA: TGTGCCAGCAGCCCCGAGGGGGGCTCGGGAGATACGCAGTATTTT. Translating gives CASSPEGGSGDTQYF.

The V and J genes are TRBV27 and TRBJ2-7, with D tentatively TRBD1 or TRBD2 (6 bases each). The germline V gene has CDR1 MNHEY and CDR2 SMNVEV (reference sequence). The CDR3 contains 16 residues. The V end was cut by 3 bases, the J end by 3 bases, with 18 bases between. This CDR3 reads CASSFTARGRGYEQYF. The CDR3 bases are TGTGCCAGCAGTTTCACGGCCCGGGGGCGAGGCTACGAGCAGTACTTC.

This chain connects TRBV27 to TRBJ1-3; no clear D gene. Trimming took off 0 bases at V and 0 bases at J, with 9 bases between the two ends. This CDR3 contains 16 residues. The germline gives CDR1 MNHEY, CDR2 SMNVEV (reference sequence). In nucleotides, the CDR3 is TGTGCCAGCAGTTTATCTGCAGGTTTCTCTGGAAACACCATATATTTT. As protein: CASSLSAGFSGNTIYF.

A few counts support this clonotype. This chain uses TRBV7-2 with TRBJ2-5; 10 bases agree with TRBD2. With 2 bases clipped from V and 1 base from J, the junction kept 4 bases outside the gene matches. This CDR3 is built from 16 residues. Looked up from germline, CDR1 is SGHTA and CDR2 is FQGNSA. The CDR3, as DNA: TGTGCCAGCAGCTTAACTAGCGGGGTCGTCCAAGAGACCCAGTACTTC. Residues: CASSLTSGVVQETQYF.

This clonotype was counted only a few times. This rearrangement joins TRBV5-6 to TRBJ1-5, with 9 bases lining up with TRBD1. Germline V lookup: CDR1 SGHDT, CDR2 YYEEEE. The CDR3 runs 14 residues. J gave up 6 bases and V 4 bases, and 5 bases lay outside the gene matches. CDR3: CASSVTGGLQPQHF. CDR3 coding DNA: TGTGCCAGCAGCGTAACAGGGGGCCTTCAGCCCCAGCATTTT.

V usage is TRBV11-2 and J usage is TRBJ2-7; D could derive from TRBD1 or TRBD2 (5 bases each). Trimming shortened V by 0 bases and J by 0 bases, and 12 bases separated the two germline ends. The CDR3 spans 16 residues. Germline CDR1 reads SGHAT; CDR2 reads FQNNGV. DNA for the CDR3: TGTGCCAGCAGCTTAGAGGGACGAAGGCTCTCCTACGAGCAGTACTTC. Protein product: CASSLEGRRLSYEQYF. Full variable domain (rest looked up from reference TRBV11-2 and TRBJ2-7): EAGVAQSPRYKIIEKRQSVAFWCNPISGHATLYWYQQILGQGPKLLIQFQNNGVVDDSQLPKDRFSAERLKGVDSTLKIQPAKLEDSAVYLCASSLEGRRLSYEQYFGPGTRLTVT.

This chain joins TRBV7-6 and TRBJ2-5, with 9 bases matching TRBD1. This CDR3 has 16 residues. The germline gives CDR1 SGHVS, CDR2 FNYEAQ. V lost 3 bases, J lost 2 bases, and 7 bases stayed unmatched. The CDR3 loop reads CASSFWGTGMQETQYF. The CDR3 region has the DNA TGTGCCAGCAGCTTTTGGGGGACAGGGATGCAAGAGACCCAGTACTTC. Full variable domain (outside the CDR3, taken from reference TRBV7-6 and TRBJ2-5): GAGVSQSPRYKVTKRGQDVALRCDPISGHVSLYWYRQALGQGPEFLTYFNYEAQQDKSGLPNDRFSAERPEGSISTLTIQRTEQRDSAMYRCASSFWGTGMQETQYFGPGTRLLVL.

This clonotype was observed a handful of times. The chain combines TRBV12-5 with TRBJ2-3; TRBD2 matches at 8 bases. The CDR3 covers 15 residues. CDR1 and CDR2 from the germline V gene are LGHNT and FRNRAP. After removal of 4 bases from V and 5 bases from J, the junction contained 8 bases not matched to a gene. The CDR3 DNA follows: TGTGCTAGTGGTTGGACCGGGACTAGACGAGATACGCAGTATTTT. Its protein is CASGWTGTRRDTQYF.

The J gene is TRBJ2-2, the V gene TRBV18, with TRBD2 matching 9 bases. The CDR3 sequence is 18 residues long. V lost 3 bases to trimming and J lost 4 bases; unmatched junction nucleotides: 12. CDR1 KGHSH and CDR2 LQKENI come from the germline V gene. CDR3 bases: TGTGCCAGCTCACCGATAGCGGGGGCCCCCGGGGGCACCGGGGAGCTGTTTTTT. This gives the protein CASSPIAGAPGGTGELFF.

The J gene is TRBJ1-2, the V gene TRBV6-6, with D possibly being TRBD1 (5 bases). This CDR3 contains 12 residues. Trimming left V 4 bases short and J 8 bases short, with 11 bases between. Germline V gene lookup returns CDR1 MNHNY and CDR2 SVGAGI (reference sequence). The DNA of the CDR3 is TGTGCCAGCAGTTGGGGGACTTTCGGCTACACCTTC. Translated, it gives CASSWGTFGYTF.

This clonotype has a handful of counts. This CDR3 is CAISESGPGTRTDEQYF. The CDR3 coding sequence is TGTGCCATCAGTGAGTCCGGGCCCGGGACGAGGACCGACGAGCAGTACTTC. J is TRBJ2-7 and V is TRBV10-3; perhaps D is TRBD1 or TRBD2 (5 bases each). There are 17 residues in the CDR3. V lost 0 bases and J 5 bases, leaving 20 bases between the germline ends. Germline CDR1 reads ENHRY; CDR2 reads SYGVKD.

This clonotype was seen a few times. J is TRBJ2-1 and V is TRBV24-1; 8 positions match TRBD1. CDR1 is KGHDR and CDR2 is SFDVKD in the germline V gene. With 7 bases clipped from V and 6 bases from J, the junction kept 13 bases outside the gene matches. The CDR3 loop spans 16 amino acids. CDR3 sequence (DNA): TGTGCCACCAGGGGGACAGGTGACGGACCCGGCAATGAGCAGTTCTTC. Its protein product is CATRGTGDGPGNEQFF.

V usage is TRBV7-3 and J usage is TRBJ2-3; no clear D gene. Germline V gene lookup returns CDR1 SGHTA and CDR2 FQGTGA. The CDR3 runs 14 residues. V gave up 5 bases and J gave up 2 bases, with 11 bases separating them. In nucleotides, the CDR3 is TGTGCCAGCAGCCGTTCCCTTTCCACAGATACGCAGTATTTT. Translating it yields CASSRSLSTDTQYF.

This chain uses TRBV7-2 with TRBJ1-1; the D gene is possibly TRBD1 (6 bases). Germline loops: CDR1 SGHTA, CDR2 FQGNSA. The CDR3 runs 15 residues. The V gene lost 1 base and the J gene lost 7 bases, with 16 bases spanning the gap. The CDR3 sequence is CASSLGITGMREAFF. In DNA, the CDR3 is TGTGCCAGCAGCTTAGGGATAACAGGGATGCGTGAAGCTTTCTTT.

This clonotype was seen only a few times. The chain employs TRBV13 and TRBJ1-5, with TRBD1 as a possible D gene (5 bases). Germline V CDR1 and CDR2: PRHDT, FYEKMQ (reference sequence). V was clipped by 1 base and J by 6 bases, with 13 bases between them. The CDR3 totals 15 residues. CDR3 amino acids: CASSLAAGMGQPQHF. The CDR3 DNA sequence: TGTGCCAGCAGCTTAGCGGCAGGGATGGGTCAGCCCCAGCATTTT.

This clonotype was seen a few times. The CDR3 DNA follows: TGTGCCAGCAGTCTTTCCCCTGGCTCCTACAATGAGCAGTTCTTC. It encodes CASSLSPGSYNEQFF. The genes are TRBV6-2 or TRBV6-3 and TRBJ2-1; D ambiguous. Trimming pared 5 bases from V and 0 bases from J, leaving 11 bases between. CDR1 is MNHEY and CDR2 is SVGEGT in the germline V gene. There are 15 residues in the CDR3.

A few counts support this clonotype. The rearrangement links TRBV5-6 to TRBJ2-3; D is tentatively TRBD1 or TRBD2 (5 bases each). Between the trimmed V and J ends, which lost 4 bases and 0 bases, there was a span of 15 bases. The CDR3 is 16 amino acids. From germline, CDR1 is SGHDT and CDR2 YYEEEE. Here the CDR3 DNA reads TGTGCCAGCAGCCAGGACTGGGGGAAAAGCACAGATACGCAGTATTTT. Encoded protein: CASSQDWGKSTDTQYF.

This clonotype was observed a handful of times. The chain employs TRBV4-3 and TRBJ2-3; D uncertain. This CDR3 is built from 15 residues. Germline V gene data show CDR1 as LGHNA and CDR2 as YSLEER. Between the trimmed V and J ends, which lost 0 bases and 0 bases, there was a span of 7 bases. Written as DNA, the CDR3 is TGCGCCAGCAGCCAAGATTCTCCTAGCACAGATACGCAGTATTTT. It translates to CASSQDSPSTDTQYF.

This clonotype was detected many times. V usage is TRBV5-1 and J usage is TRBJ2-1; D is undetermined. V lost 2 bases and J 0 bases, leaving 6 bases between the germline ends. The CDR3 extends over 14 amino acids. Germline values: CDR1 SGHRS, CDR2 YFSETQ. The chain's CDR3 is CASSFMTSYNEQFF. The CDR3 DNA reads TGCGCCAGCAGCTTTATGACCTCCTACAATGAGCAGTTCTTC.

The rearrangement links TRBV7-9 to TRBJ1-2, with 8 bases fitting TRBD1. V lost 5 bases, J lost 8 bases, and 16 bases stayed unmatched. The CDR3 is 16 amino acids. CDR1 is SEHNR and CDR2 is FQNEAQ in the germline V gene (reference sequence). The CDR3 coding sequence is TGTGCCAGCAGCCCGACAGGGGTTAGCACTTTACGAGGCTACACCTTC. This gives the protein CASSPTGVSTLRGYTF. The entire variable domain, with the rest obtained from reference TRBV7-9 and TRBJ1-2, is as follows: DTGVSQNPRHKITKRGQNVTFRCDPISEHNRLYWYRQTLGQGPEFLTYFQNEAQLEKSRLLSDRFSAERPKGSFSTLEIQRTEQGDSAMYLCASSPTGVSTLRGYTFGSGTRLTVV.